The entry that follows covers one TCR beta chain sequence. Its specificity is not known. These data are taken from a study of T cells expressing NK-cell markers. Study overall: The study sequenced eight donors, seven HCMV-seropositive and one seronegative. Study-wide results and limits: Top CD8+ clonotypes included the dominant CD3+CD56+NKG2C+ clonotypes in 5 or 6 donors.

UMIs accompanied the 5'RACE template switching by which TCR beta cDNA was made. Reanalyzing the 5' RACE reads, TCRdb keeps one entry per CDR3 protein, without DNA. This listing includes over 350,000 distinct CDR3 sequences. CDR1 is SGHVS, CDR2 FNYEAQ, per germline. The CDR3 has 16 amino acids. The rearrangement links TRBV7-6 to TRBJ1-1; TCRdb selects TRBD1, and the lack of DNA leaves this call unchecked. The sequencing sample was made of blood T cells: a sorted CD56 or NKG2C T cell subset, CD4+ or CD8+ T cells, or bulk PBMC T cells (not recorded which). The receptor's source is a woman in her forties or fifties in good health. CDR3 amino acids: CASSLAAGGSNTEAFF.